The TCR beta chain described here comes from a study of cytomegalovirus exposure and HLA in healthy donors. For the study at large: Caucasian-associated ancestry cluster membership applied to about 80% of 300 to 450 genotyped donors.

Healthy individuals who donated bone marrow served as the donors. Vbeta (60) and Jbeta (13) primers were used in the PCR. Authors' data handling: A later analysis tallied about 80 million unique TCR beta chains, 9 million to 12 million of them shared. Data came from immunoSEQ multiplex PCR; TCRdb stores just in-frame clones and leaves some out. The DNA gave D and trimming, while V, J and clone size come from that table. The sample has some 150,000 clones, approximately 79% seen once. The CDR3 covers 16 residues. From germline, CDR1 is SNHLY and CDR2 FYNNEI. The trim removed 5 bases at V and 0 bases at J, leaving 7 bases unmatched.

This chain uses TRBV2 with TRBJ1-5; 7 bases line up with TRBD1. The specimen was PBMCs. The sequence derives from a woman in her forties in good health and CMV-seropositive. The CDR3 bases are TGTGCCAGCAGTTTACCTACAGGGGATAGCAATCAGCCCCAGCATTTT. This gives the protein CASSLPTGDSNQPQHF. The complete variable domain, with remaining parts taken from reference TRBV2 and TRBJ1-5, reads EPEVTQTPSHQVTQMGQEVILRCVPISNHLYFYWYRQILGQKVEFLVSFYNNEISEKSEIFDDQFSVERPDGSNFTLKIRSTKLEDSAMYFCASSLPTGDSNQPQHFGDGTRLSIL.